A single sample gave rise to the 22 T cell receptor beta chains below, sequenced in a study of OX40 agonist ivuxolimab in advanced cancers. Receptor amplification or capture employed the immunoSEQ multiplex PCR assay. TCRdb provides this immuneACCESS table in a form limited to in-frame rearrangements. Some clones are lacking; in checked studies, under half of them reflect an unresolved V gene, and why the rest are absent is not known. In this sample the table shows about 46,000 clones, approximately 86% of which occur a single time. The ten largest clones take up 11% of the sample. The sample in question was CD4+ or CD8+ T cells sorted from blood, obtained in a trial of the OX40 agonist ivuxolimab. The origin of the receptors is an adult with an advanced solid tumor such as melanoma, head and neck, liver or kidney cancer.

This chain joins TRBV7-3 and TRBJ2-3; D assignment may be TRBD1 or TRBD2 (6 bases each). V was shortened by 2 bases and J by 4 bases, with 10 bases between the two germline ends. This CDR3 is 14 amino acids long. Germline values: CDR1 SGHTA, CDR2 FQGTGA. The CDR3 is CASSLVGGADTQYF. CDR3 coding DNA: TGTGCCAGCAGCTTAGTGGGGGGCGCAGATACGCAGTATTTT.

Only one count was recorded for this clone. The rearrangement links TRBV27 to TRBJ1-1; maybe TRBD1 (5 bases). The CDR3 totals 14 residues. V lost 5 bases to trimming and J lost 0 bases, with 10 bases between them. The germline V gene has CDR1 MNHEY and CDR2 SMNVEV (reference sequence). The CDR3, as DNA: TGTGCCAGCAGTCCGACAGTCATGAACACTGAAGCTTTCTTT. Its protein is CASSPTVMNTEAFF.

J is TRBJ1-4 and V is TRBV5-6; 9 positions match TRBD1. The ends lost 4 bases at V and 8 bases at J; junction bases unmatched: 9. CDR1 and CDR2 from the germline V gene are SGHDT and YYEEEE. The CDR3 is 15 amino acids. CDR3 protein: CASSQGTGSGEKLFF. The CDR3 nucleotides read TGTGCCAGCAGCCAAGGGACAGGGTCCGGGGAAAAACTGTTTTTT.

The J gene is TRBJ2-1, the V gene TRBV7-2, with 9 bases fitting TRBD2. CDR1 is SGHTA and CDR2 is FQGNSA in the germline V gene. The length of the CDR3 is 14 residues. Trimming took 3 bases from V and 6 from J; bases not matched to a gene: 3. The CDR3 DNA is TGTGCCAGCAGCTTTGCGGGAGGGTTCAATGAGCAGTTCTTC. Amino acids: CASSFAGGFNEQFF. The full variable domain, its missing parts supplied by reference TRBV7-2 and TRBJ2-1, is GAGVSQSPSNKVTEKGKDVELRCDPISGHTALYWYRQSLGQGLEFLIYFQGNSAPDKSGLPSDRFSAERTGGSVSTLTIQRTQQEDSAVYLCASSFAGGFNEQFFGPGTRLTVL.

This clone was counted once. The chain joins TRBV6-1 to TRBJ2-7; 12 bases are a match to TRBD2. V dropped 6 bases and J dropped 6; count of bases not matched to a gene: 6. CDR1 and CDR2 from the germline V gene are MNHNS and SASEGT. The CDR3 spans 14 residues. The CDR3 DNA reads TGTGCCAGCAGCGGACGACTAGCGGGAGTCGAGCAGTACTTC. Translated: CASSGRLAGVEQYF.

The chain uses TRBV28 and TRBJ2-4; the D gene is possibly TRBD2 (6 bases). This CDR3 spans 13 amino acids. The ends were cut back, 3 bases at V and 15 bases at J, with 18 bases in the middle. Germline assignment: CDR1 MDHEN and CDR2 SYDVKM. CDR3 DNA: TGTGCCAGCAGTTTTAGCGGTTGGGAGGAAGCGTACTTC. Protein product: CASSFSGWEEAYF.

The chain links TRBV19 to TRBJ2-7, with 12 bases fitting TRBD2. The V gene's germline CDR1 is LNHDA and CDR2 SQIVND (reference sequence). Trimming at V came to 8 bases and at J to 4 bases, leaving 3 bases not matched to a gene. The CDR3 is 13 amino acids. CDR3 coding DNA: TGTGCCAGTGCTAGCGGGAGGGGGTACGAGCAGTACTTC. This encodes CASASGRGYEQYF.

The V and J genes are TRBV19 and TRBJ2-2; 7 nucleotides line up with TRBD2. This CDR3 contains 16 residues. V was clipped by 4 bases and J by 5 bases; unmatched bases: 10. CDR1 is LNHDA and CDR2 is SQIVND in the germline V gene (reference sequence). The chain's CDR3 is CASSTRGEGRTGELFF. DNA for the CDR3: TGTGCCAGTAGTACCCGCGGGGAGGGTCGGACCGGGGAGCTGTTTTTT.

The chain employs TRBV5-4 and TRBJ2-5, with D hard to call. The CDR3 length is 14 residues. Germline V CDR1 and CDR2: SGHNT, YYREEE (reference sequence). The ends were cut back, 0 bases at V and 2 bases at J, with 8 bases in the middle. DNA for the CDR3: TGTGCCAGCAGCTTGGAGGGCCCTCAAGAGACCCAGTACTTC. It yields the protein CASSLEGPQETQYF.

The rearrangement joins TRBV2 to TRBJ1-5; D is undetermined. In germline, CDR1 is SNHLY, CDR2 FYNNEI. Between the trimmed V and J ends, which lost 3 bases and 2 bases, there was a span of 11 bases. The CDR3 runs 15 residues. The CDR3 DNA is TGTGCCAGCAGTGACTGGGGTAGCGGCAATCAGCCCCAGCATTTT. Translating gives CASSDWGSGNQPQHF.

V and J are TRBV27 and TRBJ1-1, with a tentative D call TRBD1 (6 bases). The V gene's germline CDR1 is MNHEY and CDR2 SMNVEV (reference sequence). The CDR3 has 16 residues. Trimming stripped 2 bases from V and 4 bases from J, with 17 bases between. The CDR3 DNA is TGTGCCAGCAGTTTAATGGGTCTAACAGGGAGCACTGAAGCTTTCTTT. Its translation is CASSLMGLTGSTEAFF.

This clone was picked up a small number of times. The chain employs TRBV27 and TRBJ2-7; the D gene is possibly TRBD2 (5 bases). CDR1 is MNHEY, CDR2 SMNVEV, per germline (reference sequence). This CDR3 has 14 amino acids. V dropped 5 bases and J dropped 0 bases, with 11 bases sitting between them. CDR3 sequence: CASSPRASSYEQYF. CDR3 nucleotide sequence: TGTGCCAGCAGTCCGCGGGCCAGCTCCTACGAGCAGTACTTC.

This chain joins TRBV7-9 and TRBJ2-1, with D unclear. Germline CDR1 is SEHNR and CDR2 is FQNEAQ (reference sequence). Trimming left V 4 bases short and J 0 bases short, with 10 bases between. There are 15 residues in the CDR3. For the CDR3, the DNA is TGTGCCAGCAGCTCTCCGGCGAGCTCCTACAATGAGCAGTTCTTC. It yields the protein CASSSPASSYNEQFF.

The chain employs TRBV2 and TRBJ2-1; D is undetermined. Germline CDR1 reads SNHLY; CDR2 reads FYNNEI. Trimming took off 0 bases at V and 9 bases at J, with 6 bases between the two ends. The CDR3 has 12 amino acids. The CDR3, as DNA: TGTGCCAGCAGTGAAGCGCTCTTTGAGCAGTTCTTC. This sequence encodes CASSEALFEQFF. The variable domain in full, completed from reference TRBV2 and TRBJ2-1, reads EPEVTQTPSHQVTQMGQEVILRCVPISNHLYFYWYRQILGQKVEFLVSFYNNEISEKSEIFDDQFSVERPDGSNFTLKIRSTKLEDSAMYFCASSEALFEQFFGPGTRLTVL.

V and J are TRBV5-8 and TRBJ2-1; a possible D gene is TRBD2 (6 bases). This CDR3 is 14 amino acids long. Deletions cut 6 bases from V and 4 bases from J, with 14 bases between. Germline assignment: CDR1 SGHTS and CDR2 YDEGEE. Here the CDR3 reads CASTRRAPYNEQFF. CDR3 bases: TGTGCCAGCACCAGGAGGGCCCCTTACAATGAGCAGTTCTTC.

The V and J genes are TRBV7-3 and TRBJ1-1; no firm D call. The CDR3 loop spans 13 amino acids. Germline V lookup: CDR1 SGHTA, CDR2 FQGTGA. The V end was cut by 5 bases, the J end by 4 bases, with 11 bases between. The CDR3 DNA follows: TGTGCCAGCAGCCTCGACATGGGCACTGAAGCTTTCTTT. Its translation: CASSLDMGTEAFF. The whole variable domain, remainder taken from reference TRBV7-3 and TRBJ1-1, is GAGVSQTPSNKVTEKGKYVELRCDPISGHTALYWYRQSLGQGPEFLIYFQGTGAADDSGLPNDRFFAVRPEGSVSTLKIQRTERGDSAVYLCASSLDMGTEAFFGQGTRLTVV.

The chain links TRBV6-5 to TRBJ2-3, with D possibly matching TRBD2 (6 bases). The CDR3 is made up of 15 amino acids. The germline V gene has CDR1 MNHEY and CDR2 SVGAGI. V shed 6 bases and J shed 6 bases, with 19 bases lying between them. Here the CDR3 DNA reads TGTGCCAGCAGCAACGAACTAGCCGGGATGGATACGCAGTATTTT. Protein: CASSNELAGMDTQYF.

The chain couples TRBV27 to TRBJ1-2; the D gene is possibly TRBD1 (5 bases). Germline V gene lookup returns CDR1 MNHEY and CDR2 SMNVEV (reference sequence). V was cut by 5 bases and J by 4 bases, with 11 bases left in between. The CDR3 consists of 13 residues. The DNA for the CDR3 is TGTGCCAGCAGTCCGACAGCCAGCTATGGCTACACCTTC. Its protein is CASSPTASYGYTF.

The chain links TRBV4-1 to TRBJ2-1; 8 positions match TRBD2. The CDR3 is 16 residues long. The V segment lost 0 bases and the J segment 9 bases; nucleotides outside the gene matches: 10. The V gene's germline CDR1 is MGHRA and CDR2 YSYEKL. The CDR3 here is CASSQDPSGGLGEQFF. The CDR3, as DNA: TGCGCCAGCAGCCAAGATCCCAGCGGGGGTCTGGGTGAGCAGTTCTTC.

This clone has a handful of counts. The chain has TRBV2 and TRBJ2-1; unclear D gene. CDR3 size: 12 residues. Germline CDR1 and CDR2: SNHLY and FYNNEI. The V and J ends lost 7 bases and 3 bases respectively, with 7 bases between them. CDR3 in amino acids: CASKYVYNEQFF. CDR3 nucleotides: TGTGCCAGCAAGTATGTCTACAATGAGCAGTTCTTC.

V gene TRBV19 combines with J gene TRBJ2-3; the match to TRBD2 covers 12 bases. CDR1 is LNHDA and CDR2 is SQIVND in the germline V gene (reference sequence). Trimming took 7 bases from V and 7 from J; bases not matched to a gene: 9. The CDR3 consists of 15 residues. The CDR3 here is CASNLAGGPHHTQYF. CDR3 bases: TGTGCCAGTAACCTAGCGGGAGGGCCTCACCATACGCAGTATTTT.

The CDR3: CASSLTGGSYEQYF. CDR3 nucleotide sequence: TGTGCCAGCAGCCTCACAGGGGGCTCCTACGAGCAGTACTTC. The chain combines TRBV2 with TRBJ2-7, with TRBD1 matching over 8 bases. The CDR3 runs 14 residues. Looked up from germline, CDR1 is SNHLY and CDR2 is FYNNEI. V dropped 6 bases and J dropped 0; count of bases not matched to a gene: 4.